This is a list of T cell receptor beta chains from one sample in a study of blood T cells in healthy people across ages. TCRdb called the 5' RACE reads again in MiXCR, with one record for every CDR3 protein. The table records 910,000 or so distinct CDR3 sequences, approximately 50% of them present only once. Sequences were obtained from blood. The origin of the receptors is a woman aged 55-75 years in good health. The CDR3 runs from the conserved cysteine through the conserved F or W. D genes are given only for firm matches. For some rows the clone size is stated as once, few or many, or as a class when expanded; others skip it.

CDR3 protein | CDR3 DNA | J gene | D gene | V gene | clone size
CASSLSGTGVETQYF | TGTGCCAGCAGTTTATCAGGGACAGGGGTGGAGACCCAGTACTTC | TRBJ2-5 | TRBD1 | TRBV28 | -
CANKRAGGPYEQYF | TGTGCCAACAAGAGGGCGGGAGGGCCCTACGAGCAGTACTTC | TRBJ2-7 | TRBD2 | TRBV3-1 | few
CASTLYYEQYF | TGTGCCAGCACCCTCTACTACGAACAGTACTTC | TRBJ2-5 | - | TRBV6-1 | -
CASRTRGSTEAFF | TGTGCCAGCCGCACGAGGGGTTCCACTGAAGCTTTCTTT | TRBJ1-1 | - | TRBV28 | -
CASSTRSEQYF | TGTGCCAGTTCTACTAGAAGCGAGCAGTACTTC | TRBJ2-7 | - | TRBV28 | -
CSARVSSGRALNEQFF | TGCAGTGCTAGGGTTTCTAGCGGGAGGGCCCTCAATGAGCAGTTCTTC | TRBJ2-1 | TRBD2 | TRBV20-1 | few
CASSSPGPPLAYEQYF | TGTGCCAGCAGTTCTCCGGGCCCCCCGTTGGCCTACGAGCAGTACTTC | TRBJ2-7 | - | TRBV28 | few
CASSLGIAGTDTQYF | TGTGCCAGCAGCTTAGGGATAGCGGGCACAGATACGCAGTATTTT | TRBJ2-3 | - | TRBV7-3 | -
CATSRVLVSTDTQYF | TGTGCCACCAGCAGAGTTTTAGTTAGCACAGATACGCAGTATTTT | TRBJ2-3 | - | TRBV15 | -
CASSQVRGGLGDIQYF | TGCGCCAGCAGCCAAGTAAGAGGGGGTCTCGGGGACATTCAGTACTTC | TRBJ2-4 | - | TRBV4-1 | few
CASRDRVTNLYGYTF | TGTGCCAGCAGGGACAGGGTCACAAACCTTTATGGCTACACCTTC | TRBJ1-2 | TRBD1 | TRBV2 | few
CASSQETRVGRPPYEQYF | TGCGCCAGCAGCCAGGAAACTAGGGTGGGACGACCGCCCTACGAGCAGTACTTC | TRBJ2-7 | - | TRBV4-3 | few
CASTPVPGGGGSRGAQYF | TGTGCCAGCACCCCTGTACCAGGGGGCGGGGGTAGTCGAGGGGCCCAGTACTTC | TRBJ2-5 | - | TRBV5-5 | -
CASTGRVGDTQYF | TGTGCCAGCACCGGGAGGGTAGGAGATACGCAGTATTTT | TRBJ2-3 | TRBD2 | TRBV12-3/TRBV12-4 | -
CASSSSGPPREQYF | TGCGCCAGCAGCTCCTCGGGACCCCCGAGGGAGCAGTACTTC | TRBJ2-7 | - | TRBV5-1 | -
CASSLGGRLDVETQYF | TGTGCCAGCAGCTTAGGTGGCAGGCTCGACGTTGAGACCCAGTACTTC | TRBJ2-5 | - | TRBV11-2 | -
CASSFFTSGGTDTQYF | TGTGCCAGCAGCTTCTTCACTAGCGGGGGTACAGATACGCAGTATTTT | TRBJ2-3 | TRBD2 | TRBV7-8 | -
CASSQIALREQYF | TGTGCCAGCAGCCAAATTGCTCTCCGGGAGCAGTACTTC | TRBJ2-5 | - | TRBV27 | -
CASSFGGTSGETQYF | TGTGCCAGCAGTTTTGGGGGGACTAGTGGGGAGACCCAGTACTTC | TRBJ2-5 | TRBD2 | TRBV12-3/TRBV12-4 | -
CASTLGDPKTDTQYF | TGTGCCAGCACCCTAGGAGATCCGAAGACAGATACGCAGTATTTT | TRBJ2-3 | - | TRBV28 | -
CASSLGPREETQYF | TGTGCCAGCAGCTTAGGGCCCAGGGAAGAGACCCAGTACTTC | TRBJ2-5 | - | TRBV7-2 | -
CSARQDGTYEQYF | TGCAGTGCTAGACAAGACGGGACCTACGAGCAGTACTTC | TRBJ2-7 | - | TRBV20-1 | -
CASSLLTSGQEAQYF | TGTGCCAGCAGTTTATTAACTAGCGGGCAAGAGGCCCAGTACTTC | TRBJ2-5 | TRBD2 | TRBV28 | -
CASTPVFNTEAFF | TGTGCCAGCACGCCGGTTTTCAACACTGAAGCTTTCTTT | TRBJ1-1 | - | TRBV6-2/TRBV6-3 | few